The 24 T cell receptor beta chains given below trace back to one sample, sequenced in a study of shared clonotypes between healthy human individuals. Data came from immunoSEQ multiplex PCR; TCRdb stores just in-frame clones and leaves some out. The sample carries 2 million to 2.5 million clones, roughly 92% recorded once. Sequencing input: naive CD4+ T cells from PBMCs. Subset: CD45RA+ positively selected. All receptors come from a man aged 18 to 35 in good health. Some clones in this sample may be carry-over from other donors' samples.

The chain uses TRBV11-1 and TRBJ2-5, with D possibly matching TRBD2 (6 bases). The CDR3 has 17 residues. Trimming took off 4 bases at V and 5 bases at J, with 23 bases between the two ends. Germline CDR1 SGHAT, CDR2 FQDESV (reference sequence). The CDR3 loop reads CASSSRPPQVGGETQYF. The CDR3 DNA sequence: TGTGCCAGCAGCTCGCGCCCGCCCCAGGTGGGGGGTGAGACCCAGTACTTC.

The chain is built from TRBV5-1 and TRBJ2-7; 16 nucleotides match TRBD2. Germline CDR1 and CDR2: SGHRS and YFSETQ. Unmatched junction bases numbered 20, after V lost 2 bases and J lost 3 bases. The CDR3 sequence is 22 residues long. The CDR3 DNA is TGCGCCAGCAGCTTACCCGTACCCGACCCGGGACTAGCGGGAGGGCTGAGCTACGAGCAGTACTTC. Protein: CASSLPVPDPGLAGGLSYEQYF.

In nucleotides, the CDR3 is TGTGCCAGTAGTGTCGGACTAGTCCCAGATACGCAGTATTTT. It yields the protein CASSVGLVPDTQYF. The genes are TRBV19 and TRBJ2-3; 7 bases are a match to TRBD2. The CDR3 consists of 14 residues. Losses at the gene ends were 5 bases for V and 4 bases for J; bases not matched to a gene: 6. CDR1 is LNHDA, CDR2 SQIVND, per germline (reference sequence).

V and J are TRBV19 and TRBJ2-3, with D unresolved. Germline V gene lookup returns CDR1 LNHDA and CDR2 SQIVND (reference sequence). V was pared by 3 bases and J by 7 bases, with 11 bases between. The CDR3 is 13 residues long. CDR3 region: CASSIGFQHTQYF. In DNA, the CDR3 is TGTGCCAGTAGTATCGGATTTCAGCATACGCAGTATTTT.

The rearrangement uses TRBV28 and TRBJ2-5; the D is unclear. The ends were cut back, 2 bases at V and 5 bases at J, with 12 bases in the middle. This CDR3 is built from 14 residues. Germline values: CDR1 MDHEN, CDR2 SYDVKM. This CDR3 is CASSLLDSVETQYF. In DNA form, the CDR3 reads TGTGCCAGCAGTTTACTTGACTCCGTGGAGACCCAGTACTTC.

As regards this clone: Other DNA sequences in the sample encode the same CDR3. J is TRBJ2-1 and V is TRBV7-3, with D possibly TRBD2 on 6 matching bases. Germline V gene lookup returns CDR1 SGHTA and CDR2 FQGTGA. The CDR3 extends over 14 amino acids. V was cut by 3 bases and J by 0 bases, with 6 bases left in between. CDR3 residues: CASSLTSSYNEQFF. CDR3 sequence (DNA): TGTGCCAGCAGCTTGACTAGCTCCTACAATGAGCAGTTCTTC.

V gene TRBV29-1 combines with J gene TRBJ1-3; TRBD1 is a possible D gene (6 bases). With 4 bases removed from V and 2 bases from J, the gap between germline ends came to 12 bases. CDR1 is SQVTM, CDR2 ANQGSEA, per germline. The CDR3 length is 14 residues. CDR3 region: CSVVSSGAGNTIYF. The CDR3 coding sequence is TGCAGCGTTGTTAGTTCAGGGGCTGGAAACACCATATATTTT.

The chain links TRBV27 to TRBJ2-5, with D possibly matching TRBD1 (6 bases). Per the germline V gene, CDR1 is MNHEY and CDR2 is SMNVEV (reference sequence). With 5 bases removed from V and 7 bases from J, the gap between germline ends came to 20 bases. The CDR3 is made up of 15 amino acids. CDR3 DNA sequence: TGTGCCAGCAGTCCAGGGGCGGGTGGGGGACGGACCCAGTACTTC. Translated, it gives CASSPGAGGGRTQYF.

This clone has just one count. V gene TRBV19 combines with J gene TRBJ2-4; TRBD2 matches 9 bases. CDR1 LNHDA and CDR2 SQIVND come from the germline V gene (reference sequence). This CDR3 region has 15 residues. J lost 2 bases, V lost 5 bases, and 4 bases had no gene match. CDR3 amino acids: CASSGLAGTKNIQYF. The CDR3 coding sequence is TGTGCCAGTAGTGGTCTAGCGGGGACCAAAAACATTCAGTACTTC.

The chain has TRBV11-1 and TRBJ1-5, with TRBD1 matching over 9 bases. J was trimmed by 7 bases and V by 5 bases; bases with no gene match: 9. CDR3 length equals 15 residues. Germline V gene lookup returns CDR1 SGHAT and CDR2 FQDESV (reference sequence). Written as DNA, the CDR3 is TGTGCCAGCAGCCCCGGGACAGGGAATGAGCAGCCCCAGCATTTT. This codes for CASSPGTGNEQPQHF.

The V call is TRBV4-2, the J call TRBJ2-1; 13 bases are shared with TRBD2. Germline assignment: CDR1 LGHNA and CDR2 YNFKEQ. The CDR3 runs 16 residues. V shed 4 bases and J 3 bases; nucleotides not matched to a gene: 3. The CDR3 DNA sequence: TGTGCCAGCAGCCGGAGGACTAGCGGGAGCTACAATGAGCAGTTCTTC. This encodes CASSRRTSGSYNEQFF.

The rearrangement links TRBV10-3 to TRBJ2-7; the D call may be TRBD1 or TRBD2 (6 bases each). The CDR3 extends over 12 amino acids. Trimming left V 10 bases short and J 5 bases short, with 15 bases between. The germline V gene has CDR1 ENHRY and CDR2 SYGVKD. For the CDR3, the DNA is TGTGCCACCGCTTGGGGGGCCCACGAGCAGTACTTC. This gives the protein CATAWGAHEQYF.

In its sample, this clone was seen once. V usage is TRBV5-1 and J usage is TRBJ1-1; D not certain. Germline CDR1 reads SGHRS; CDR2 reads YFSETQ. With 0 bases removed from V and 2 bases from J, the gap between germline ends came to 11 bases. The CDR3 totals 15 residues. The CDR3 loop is CASSLARGYNTEAFF. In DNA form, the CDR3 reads TGCGCCAGCAGCTTGGCCAGAGGATATAACACTGAAGCTTTCTTT. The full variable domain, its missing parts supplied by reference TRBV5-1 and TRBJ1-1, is KAGVTQTPRYLIKTRGQQVTLSCSPISGHRSVSWYQQTPGQGLQFLFEYFSETQRNKGNFPGRFSGRQFSNSRSEMNVSTLELGDSALYLCASSLARGYNTEAFFGQGTRLTVV.

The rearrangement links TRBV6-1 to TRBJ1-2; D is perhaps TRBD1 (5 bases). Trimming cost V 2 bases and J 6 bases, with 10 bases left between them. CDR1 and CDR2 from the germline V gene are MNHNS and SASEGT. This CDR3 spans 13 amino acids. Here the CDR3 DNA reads TGTGCCAGCAGTGAACTATTGACAGATGGCTACACCTTC. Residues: CASSELLTDGYTF.

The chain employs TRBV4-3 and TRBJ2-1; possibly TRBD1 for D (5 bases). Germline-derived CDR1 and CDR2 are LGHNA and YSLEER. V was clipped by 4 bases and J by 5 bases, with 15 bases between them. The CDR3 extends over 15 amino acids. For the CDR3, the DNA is TGCGCCAGCAGCCCGGCAGGGCGGTCTAACAATGAGCAGTTCTTC. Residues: CASSPAGRSNNEQFF.

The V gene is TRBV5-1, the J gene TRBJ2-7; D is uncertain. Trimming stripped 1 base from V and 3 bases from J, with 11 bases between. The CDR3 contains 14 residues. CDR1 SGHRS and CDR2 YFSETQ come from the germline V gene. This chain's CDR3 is CASSLSESLYEQYF. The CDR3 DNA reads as TGCGCCAGCAGCTTGTCAGAATCCCTCTACGAGCAGTACTTC. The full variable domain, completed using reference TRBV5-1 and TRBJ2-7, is KAGVTQTPRYLIKTRGQQVTLSCSPISGHRSVSWYQQTPGQGLQFLFEYFSETQRNKGNFPGRFSGRQFSNSRSEMNVSTLELGDSALYLCASSLSESLYEQYFGPGTRLTVT.

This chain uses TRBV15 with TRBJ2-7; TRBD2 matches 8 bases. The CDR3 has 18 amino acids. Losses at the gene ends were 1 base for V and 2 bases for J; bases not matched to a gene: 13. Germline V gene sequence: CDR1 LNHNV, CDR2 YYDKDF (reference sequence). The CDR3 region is CATSRARGGRETAYEQYF. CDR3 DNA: TGTGCCACCAGCAGAGCTCGGGGGGGGCGGGAGACCGCCTACGAGCAGTACTTC.

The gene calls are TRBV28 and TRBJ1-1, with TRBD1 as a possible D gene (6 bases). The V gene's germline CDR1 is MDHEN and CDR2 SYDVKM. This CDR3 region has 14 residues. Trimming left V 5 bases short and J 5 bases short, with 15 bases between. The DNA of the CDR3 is TGTGCCAGCAGTACGGGGGCGCTGAGGACTGAAGCTTTCTTT. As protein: CASSTGALRTEAFF.

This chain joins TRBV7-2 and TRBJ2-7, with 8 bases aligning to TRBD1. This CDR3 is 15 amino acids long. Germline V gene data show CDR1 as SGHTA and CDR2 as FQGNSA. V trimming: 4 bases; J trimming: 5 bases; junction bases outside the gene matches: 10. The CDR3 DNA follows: TGTGCCAGCAGCTCAACTCGACAGGGGAGACACGAGCAGTACTTC. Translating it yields CASSSTRQGRHEQYF. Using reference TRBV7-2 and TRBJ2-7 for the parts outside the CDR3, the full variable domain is GAGVSQSPSNKVTEKGKDVELRCDPISGHTALYWYRQSLGQGLEFLIYFQGNSAPDKSGLPSDRFSAERTGGSVSTLTIQRTQQEDSAVYLCASSSTRQGRHEQYFGPGTRLTVT.

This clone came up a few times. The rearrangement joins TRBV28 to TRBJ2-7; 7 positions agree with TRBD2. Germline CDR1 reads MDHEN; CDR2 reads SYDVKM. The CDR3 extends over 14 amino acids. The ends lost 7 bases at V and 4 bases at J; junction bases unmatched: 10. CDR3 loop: CASISGEGSYEQYF. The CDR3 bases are TGTGCCAGCATCTCGGGGGAGGGCTCATACGAGCAGTACTTC.

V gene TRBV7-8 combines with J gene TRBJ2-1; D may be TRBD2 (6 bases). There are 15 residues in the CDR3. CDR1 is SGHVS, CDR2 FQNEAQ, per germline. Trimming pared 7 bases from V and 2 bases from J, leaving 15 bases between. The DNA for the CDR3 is TGTGCCAGCACCACATCCGGCGGGACCTACAATGAGCAGTTCTTC. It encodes CASTTSGGTYNEQFF.

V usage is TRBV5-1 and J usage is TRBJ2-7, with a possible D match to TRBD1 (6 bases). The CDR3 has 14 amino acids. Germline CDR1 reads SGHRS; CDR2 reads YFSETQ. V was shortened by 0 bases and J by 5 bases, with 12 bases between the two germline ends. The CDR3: CASSLDRVFNEQYF. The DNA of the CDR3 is TGCGCCAGCAGCTTGGACAGGGTTTTCAACGAGCAGTACTTC.

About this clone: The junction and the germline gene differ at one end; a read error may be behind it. CDR3 bases: TGTGCCAGCAGCGTAGCTGGAGACTCTCATCAACCCCAGCATTTT. Its protein is CASSVAGDSHQPQHF. The chain uses TRBV9 and TRBJ1-5; D not certain. The germline gives CDR1 SGDLS, CDR2 YYNGEE. CDR3 length: 15 residues.

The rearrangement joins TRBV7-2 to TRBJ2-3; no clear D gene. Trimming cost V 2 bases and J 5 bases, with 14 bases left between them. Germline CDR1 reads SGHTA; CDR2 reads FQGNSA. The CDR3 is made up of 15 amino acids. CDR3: CASSLLARPIDTQYF. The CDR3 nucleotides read TGTGCCAGCAGCTTATTAGCTCGCCCCATAGATACGCAGTATTTT.